The 30 T cell receptor beta chains below all came from one sample that was sequenced in a study of blood T cell repertoires in COVID-19. The protocol was immunoSEQ multiplex PCR, while the TCRdb copy is restricted to in-frame clones and leaves out a portion. This sample has 200,000 to 300,000 clones, with 65% to 90% found just once. The material sequenced was peripheral blood. All receptors derive from a man aged 45-65 years with COVID-19, enrolled during active disease.

In this sample, this clone turned up a few times. This chain connects TRBV6-1 to TRBJ1-5; TRBD1 matches 7 bases. The CDR3 contains 15 residues. In germline, CDR1 is MNHNS, CDR2 SASEGT. J was trimmed by 2 bases and V by 1 base; bases with no gene match: 2. CDR3 nucleotides: TGTGCCAGCAGTGAAGTAACAGGGGGCAATCAGCCCCAGCATTTT. Residues: CASSEVTGGNQPQHF.

The chain joins TRBV5-1 to TRBJ2-7, with 9 nucleotides matching TRBD1. Trimming took 5 bases from V and 3 from J; bases not matched to a gene: 9. This CDR3 comprises 15 residues. Germline CDR1 reads SGHRS; CDR2 reads YFSETQ. The CDR3 DNA reads as TGCGCCAGCAGAGAAGGGACAGGGAAAGTCTACGAGCAGTACTTC. Amino acid sequence: CASREGTGKVYEQYF.

The chain has TRBV13 and TRBJ1-1, with 8 positions matching TRBD1. This CDR3 is 16 amino acids long. Germline trimming cut 3 bases from V and 1 base from J; bases unmatched to any gene: 7. Germline V gene lookup returns CDR1 PRHDT and CDR2 FYEKMQ (reference sequence). CDR3 sequence reads: CASSLAGTGPNTEAFF. DNA for the CDR3: TGTGCCAGCAGCTTGGCCGGGACAGGCCCGAACACTGAAGCTTTCTTT.

The chain couples TRBV11-2 to TRBJ2-3, with 10 bases identical to TRBD2. J was trimmed by 8 bases and V by 1 base; bases with no gene match: 18. CDR3 length: 19 amino acids. Germline V gene sequence: CDR1 SGHAT, CDR2 FQNNGV. The CDR3 nucleotides are TGTGCCAGCAGCTTAGGGGGGCTAGCGGGGGCCCCGACGCGGGTTACGCAGTATTTT. Translation: CASSLGGLAGAPTRVTQYF.

V usage is TRBV7-3 and J usage is TRBJ2-7; 7 bases are a match to TRBD2. CDR1 is SGHTA, CDR2 FQGTGA, per germline. The CDR3 consists of 15 residues. Trimming removed 5 bases from V and 3 bases from J; junction bases left unmatched: 10. The CDR3 here is CASSPGGGRFYEQYF. As DNA, the CDR3 is TGTGCCAGCAGCCCTGGGGGGGGAAGGTTCTACGAGCAGTACTTC.

As for this clone: The junction departs from the called germline gene at one end, perhaps through a read error. The rearrangement uses TRBV2 and TRBJ2-7; D remains unclear. The length of the CDR3 is 11 residues. Germline V CDR1 and CDR2: SNHLY, FYNNEI. CDR3: CASREHYEQYF. CDR3 DNA: TGTGCCAGCAGGGAGCACTACGAACAGTACTTC. Variable domain in full (rest from reference TRBV2 and TRBJ2-7): EPEVTQTPSHQVTQMGQEVILRCVPISNHLYFYWYRQILGQKVEFLVSFYNNEISEKSEIFDDQFSVERPDGSNFTLKIRSTKLEDSAMYFCASREHYEQYFGPGTRLTVT.

The chain recombines TRBV28 with TRBJ2-3, with 7 bases aligning to TRBD1. The CDR3 is 14 amino acids. The junction had 8 bases not matched to a gene; V was cut back by 7 bases and J by 4 bases. Germline values: CDR1 MDHEN, CDR2 SYDVKM. The CDR3 sequence is CASKTGSSPDTQYF. The CDR3 bases are TGTGCCAGCAAGACAGGGAGTAGTCCAGATACGCAGTATTTT.

The V and J genes are TRBV20-1 and TRBJ1-4; D unresolved. The germline V and J ends were trimmed by 6 bases and 5 bases, with 4 bases remaining between them. This CDR3 has 10 amino acids. The germline gives CDR1 DFQATT, CDR2 SNEGSKA (reference sequence). The CDR3: CSARNEKLFF. The CDR3 bases are TGCAGTGCCCGGAATGAAAAACTGTTTTTT.

This chain connects TRBV18 to TRBJ2-7; D might be TRBD2 (6 bases). Germline V gene sequence: CDR1 KGHSH, CDR2 LQKENI. V lost 3 bases, J lost 1 base, and 19 bases lay in between. CDR3 size: 17 residues. The CDR3 DNA reads TGTGCCAGCTCACCCGGGGGTGTTGGGCCCTCTTCCTACGAGCAGTACTTC. Residues: CASSPGGVGPSSYEQYF.

A few counts support this clone. This sample also contains other DNA sequences that code for the same CDR3. The chain employs TRBV3-1 (or the pseudogene TRBV3-2) and TRBJ2-2; 13 bases fit TRBD2. Trimming took 3 bases from V and 5 from J; bases not matched to a gene: 0. Germline values: CDR1 LGHDT, CDR2 YNNKEL (reference sequence). This CDR3 contains 15 residues. The CDR3 here is CASSQTSGGTGELFF. CDR3 DNA: TGTGCCAGCAGCCAGACTAGCGGGGGGACCGGGGAGCTGTTTTTT.

In DNA, the CDR3 is TGTGCCAGCAGTTTATGGACTCCCGGAGAGACCCAGTACTTC. Translating it yields CASSLWTPGETQYF. The chain employs TRBV28 and TRBJ2-5; no clear D. The CDR3 extends over 14 amino acids. Trimming removed 0 bases from V and 4 bases from J, with 9 bases in between. Germline lookup yields CDR1 MDHEN and CDR2 SYDVKM.

The chain recombines TRBV3-1 (or the pseudogene TRBV3-2) with TRBJ1-1; tentative D call: TRBD1 (6 bases). The CDR3 loop spans 18 amino acids. V was trimmed by 4 bases and J by 7 bases, leaving 28 bases between them. Germline CDR1 is LGHDT and CDR2 is YNNKEL (reference sequence). The CDR3 DNA is TGTGCCAGCAGCCCAACGTCAGGGGAGCCCGCCACACTGGGTGAAGCTTTCTTT. This translates into CASSPTSGEPATLGEAFF.

J is TRBJ1-5 and V is TRBV19, with 7 bases identical to TRBD1. The junction had 3 bases not matched to a gene; V was cut back by 4 bases and J by 3 bases. Germline CDR1 reads LNHDA; CDR2 reads SQIVND (reference sequence). The length of the CDR3 is 14 residues. The CDR3 spells CASSKTGSNQPQHF. DNA for the CDR3: TGTGCCAGTAGTAAGACAGGGTCCAATCAGCCCCAGCATTTT.

This sequence joins TRBV4-3 and TRBJ2-2; D ambiguous. The V and J ends lost 4 bases and 6 bases respectively, with 15 bases between them. Germline loops: CDR1 LGHNA, CDR2 YSLEER. The CDR3 runs 15 residues. This CDR3 reads CASSRSRVGAGELFF. CDR3 DNA sequence: TGCGCCAGCAGCCGCAGTCGGGTGGGTGCCGGGGAGCTGTTTTTT.

This chain joins TRBV19 and TRBJ2-5; a weak D match, TRBD1 (5 bases). This CDR3 is built from 15 residues. V was cut by 1 base and J by 5 bases, with 14 bases left in between. The germline gives CDR1 LNHDA, CDR2 SQIVND (reference sequence). The CDR3 protein is CASSIGGRAFETQYF. The CDR3, as DNA: TGTGCCAGTAGTATAGGGGGCAGGGCTTTCGAGACCCAGTACTTC.

The chain is built from TRBV6-5 and TRBJ1-5; maybe TRBD1 (5 bases). This CDR3 region has 16 residues. CDR1 MNHEY and CDR2 SVGAGI come from the germline V gene. Trimming removed 3 bases from V and 11 bases from J, with 23 bases in between. CDR3 nucleotides: TGTGCCAGCAGTTATTGGGGCCTGGTGAAATTCGTGGCCCAGCATTTT. This translates into CASSYWGLVKFVAQHF.

J is TRBJ2-1 and V is TRBV5-1; TRBD1 matches at 8 bases. CDR3 size: 13 residues. The germline V gene encodes CDR1 SGHRS and CDR2 YFSETQ. Trimming removed 3 bases from V and 7 bases from J; junction bases left unmatched: 3. The CDR3 loop reads CASSSTGGNEQFF. The CDR3 DNA reads as TGCGCCAGCAGCTCTACAGGGGGTAATGAGCAGTTCTTC.

The V and J genes are TRBV9 and TRBJ2-2; D may be TRBD2 (7 bases). Trimming removed 0 bases at V and 6 bases at J, with 15 bases between. Germline V gene sequence: CDR1 SGDLS, CDR2 YYNGEE. This CDR3 comprises 16 residues. The CDR3 reads CASSVVLGGAAGELFF. CDR3 bases: TGTGCCAGCAGCGTAGTCCTTGGGGGGGCAGCCGGGGAGCTGTTTTTT.

The rearrangement uses TRBV29-1 and TRBJ2-7; perhaps TRBD1 as D (5 bases). The CDR3 length is 13 residues. Trimming cost V 4 bases and J 1 base, with 11 bases left between them. The V gene's germline CDR1 is SQVTM and CDR2 ANQGSEA. This CDR3 is CSVGQGRSYEQYF. The CDR3 DNA follows: TGCAGCGTTGGGCAGGGTCGGTCCTACGAGCAGTACTTC.

CDR3 residues: CASSLQGVGDTIYF. CDR3 nucleotide sequence: TGTGCCAGCAGCTTACAGGGAGTGGGAGACACCATATATTTT. This sequence joins TRBV5-8 and TRBJ1-3, with a possible D match to TRBD1 (6 bases). The germline V gene encodes CDR1 SGHTS and CDR2 YDEGEE. The V end was cut by 2 bases, the J end by 8 bases, with 14 bases between. This CDR3 has 14 residues.

A few counts support this clone. This chain connects TRBV19 to TRBJ1-2, with unresolved D. Germline CDR1 LNHDA, CDR2 SQIVND (reference sequence). The V gene lost 7 bases and the J gene lost 3 bases, with 9 bases spanning the gap. The CDR3 loop spans 12 amino acids. CDR3 residues: CASMRVDYGYTF. CDR3 DNA sequence: TGTGCCAGTATGCGGGTGGACTATGGCTACACCTTC. Complete variable domain (other parts from reference TRBV19 and TRBJ1-2): DGGITQSPKYLFRKEGQNVTLSCEQNLNHDAMYWYRQDPGQGLRLIYYSQIVNDFQKGDIAEGYSVSREKKESFPLTVTSAQKNPTAFYLCASMRVDYGYTFGSGTRLTVV.

The chain uses TRBV5-1 and TRBJ2-3, with 11 nucleotides matching TRBD2. The ends lost 1 base at V and 4 bases at J; junction bases unmatched: 2. Per germline, CDR1 SGHRS and CDR2 YFSETQ. This CDR3 comprises 15 residues. CDR3 region: CASSLSLAGADTQYF. CDR3 DNA: TGCGCCAGCAGCTTGTCACTAGCGGGGGCAGATACGCAGTATTTT.

The chain is built from TRBV4-1 and TRBJ1-5, with D tentatively TRBD1 (5 bases). In germline, CDR1 is MGHRA, CDR2 YSYEKL. The CDR3 length is 16 residues. V lost 0 bases and J 4 bases, leaving 13 bases between the germline ends. In nucleotides, the CDR3 is TGCGCCAGCAGCCAAGAGTCAGGGTGGGGAAATCAGCCCCAGCATTTT. It yields the protein CASSQESGWGNQPQHF.

The chain uses TRBV15 and TRBJ2-5; the match to TRBD2 covers 11 bases. The CDR3 is 16 amino acids. Germline V gives CDR1 LNHNV, CDR2 YYDKDF (reference sequence). Trimming cost V 6 bases and J 5 bases; bases outside gene matches: 11. The CDR3 protein is CATRIGSSGGTETQYF. The CDR3 nucleotides are TGTGCCACCAGGATTGGGTCTAGCGGGGGGACGGAGACCCAGTACTTC.

J is TRBJ2-1 and V is TRBV7-6; TRBD2 agrees at 12 bases. V shed 5 bases and J 2 bases; nucleotides not matched to a gene: 7. In germline, CDR1 is SGHVS, CDR2 FNYEAQ. The CDR3 contains 17 residues. The CDR3 DNA is TGTGCCAGCAGCCCACCTAGCGGGGGGGCCCCCTACAATGAGCAGTTCTTC. It specifies CASSPPSGGAPYNEQFF. The full variable domain, its missing parts supplied by reference TRBV7-6 and TRBJ2-1, is GAGVSQSPRYKVTKRGQDVALRCDPISGHVSLYWYRQALGQGPEFLTYFNYEAQQDKSGLPNDRFSAERPEGSISTLTIQRTEQRDSAMYRCASSPPSGGAPYNEQFFGPGTRLTVL.

This clone was seen only a few times. The chain combines TRBV6-1 with TRBJ1-5, with D possibly being TRBD1 (5 bases). Germline loops: CDR1 MNHNS, CDR2 SASEGT. V was pared by 1 base and J by 7 bases, with 20 bases between. This CDR3 region has 17 residues. CDR3: CASSEVGRVQKRQPQHF. In DNA, the CDR3 is TGTGCCAGCAGTGAAGTCGGCAGGGTTCAGAAGAGGCAGCCCCAGCATTTT.

For this clone: Other nucleotide sequences in the sample specify the same CDR3. This chain uses TRBV4-2 with TRBJ2-7, with TRBD2 identical over 10 bases. V was pared by 1 base and J by 2 bases, with 2 bases of the junction left unmatched. The CDR3 extends over 15 amino acids. Germline CDR1 and CDR2: LGHNA and YNFKEQ. CDR3 sequence (DNA): TGTGCCAGCAGCCAAGGTCTAGCGGGGGCCTACGAGCAGTACTTC. This codes for CASSQGLAGAYEQYF.

This clone was seen only once. The chain links TRBV19 to TRBJ2-7, with 7 bases identical to TRBD2. The V segment lost 5 bases and the J segment 2 bases; nucleotides outside the gene matches: 6. The germline gives CDR1 LNHDA, CDR2 SQIVND (reference sequence). The CDR3 extends over 14 amino acids. The CDR3: CASSPGLVAYEQYF. The CDR3 region has the DNA TGTGCCAGTAGTCCCGGACTAGTGGCCTACGAGCAGTACTTC.

The chain has TRBV5-1 and TRBJ2-7; the D is unclear. Germline V gene data show CDR1 as SGHRS and CDR2 as YFSETQ. V lost 0 bases and J lost 1, with 5 bases in between. The CDR3 is 13 amino acids. DNA of the CDR3: TGCGCCAGCAGCTTGGTTTCATCCTACGAGCAGTACTTC. Protein product: CASSLVSSYEQYF.

This clone was observed a few times. V gene TRBV10-2 combines with J gene TRBJ1-5, with D unresolved. CDR3 size: 14 residues. Between the trimmed V and J ends, which lost 0 bases and 2 bases, there was a span of 5 bases. Germline CDR1 WSHSY, CDR2 SAAADI. The CDR3 is CASSESTGNQPQHF. As DNA, the CDR3 is TGCGCCAGCAGTGAGTCCACAGGCAATCAGCCCCAGCATTTT.